The next 32 T cell receptor beta chains were all read from a single sample in a study of blood T cells in healthy people across ages. The authors ran a second PCR of about 7 to 12 cycles using a sample-barcoded 5' primer and a J-beta primer mix. One entry per CDR3 protein, called by TCRdb with MiXCR from the 5' RACE reads. The table shows approximately 780,000 distinct CDR3 sequences, with more than 25% occurring only once. In addition, the sample was reused for a study of T cells of mothers and their children.

Sequencing was performed on blood. These TCRs come from a boy aged 5-17 years in good health.

This clonotype was found a few times. V and J are TRBV5-5 and TRBJ2-2, with TRBD2 matching 8 bases. J lost 1 base, V lost 3 bases, and 2 bases had no gene match. The CDR3 totals 15 residues. CDR1 and CDR2 (germline): SGHKS, YYEKEE (reference sequence). DNA for the CDR3: TGTGCCAGCAGCTCTCGGGGGGGGAACACCGGGGAGCTGTTTTTT. As protein: CASSSRGGNTGELFF.

This chain connects TRBV9 to TRBJ2-7; a possible D gene is TRBD1 (5 bases). Germline values: CDR1 SGDLS, CDR2 YYNGEE. Deletions cut 5 bases from V and 2 bases from J, with 11 bases between. The CDR3 has 13 residues. The CDR3 sequence is CASSRDSAYEQYF. CDR3 DNA: TGTGCCAGCAGTCGTGACAGTGCCTACGAGCAGTACTTC.

This clonotype has only a few counts. The chain uses TRBV5-1 and TRBJ2-4; 10 positions agree with TRBD1. V was pared by 4 bases and J by 7 bases, with 11 bases of the junction left unmatched. The CDR3 contains 16 residues. The germline gives CDR1 SGHRS, CDR2 YFSETQ. CDR3 residues: CASSLALDRGLNIQYF. The CDR3 nucleotides are TGCGCCAGCAGCCTGGCCCTCGACAGGGGGCTCAACATTCAGTACTTC.

This clonotype occurred a few times. The chain has TRBV7-4 and TRBJ1-5; 11 bases line up with TRBD1. CDR3 length equals 18 residues. The germline V gene has CDR1 SGHVT and CDR2 SQSDAQ. With 5 bases clipped from V and 6 bases from J, the junction kept 15 bases outside the gene matches. The CDR3 DNA follows: TGTGCCAGCAGCACGCGGGAGGACAGGGGGCGAACGTGTCAGCCCCAGCATTTT. Its protein product is CASSTREDRGRTCQPQHF.

This clonotype was detected a few times. The chain uses TRBV27 and TRBJ2-3, with a tentative D call TRBD1 (5 bases). CDR3 length: 12 residues. With 7 bases removed from V and 6 bases from J, the gap between germline ends came to 11 bases. Germline V gene lookup returns CDR1 MNHEY and CDR2 SMNVEV (reference sequence). CDR3 in DNA: TGTGCCAGCACAGCAGCAGGGGATACGCAGTATTTT. Protein: CASTAAGDTQYF.

This clonotype was picked up a small number of times. The gene calls are TRBV28 and TRBJ1-2, with D hard to call. Trimming pared 3 bases from V and 4 bases from J, leaving 12 bases between. Germline V CDR1 and CDR2: MDHEN, SYDVKM. The CDR3 contains 14 residues. Written as DNA, the CDR3 is TGTGCCAGCAGTTTCTCAGTAAATGGCTATGGCTACACCTTC. Protein product: CASSFSVNGYGYTF.

The chain recombines TRBV6-5 with TRBJ1-2, with 7 bases aligning to TRBD1. Germline-derived CDR1 and CDR2 are MNHEY and SVGAGI. V lost 6 bases, J lost 3 bases, and 1 base stayed unmatched. This CDR3 contains 12 residues. This CDR3 is CASRQGHYGYTF. The CDR3 region has the DNA TGTGCCAGCAGACAGGGGCACTATGGCTACACCTTC.

The chain uses TRBV2 and TRBJ1-5; D gene uncertain. CDR3 length: 13 residues. Germline V gives CDR1 SNHLY, CDR2 FYNNEI. The ends were cut back, 5 bases at V and 4 bases at J, with 9 bases in the middle. As DNA, the CDR3 is TGTGCCAGCAGTTCCGTTGATAATCAGCCCCAGCATTTT. Amino acids: CASSSVDNQPQHF.

There are a few counts of this clonotype. The rearrangement joins TRBV14 to TRBJ2-7; D is possibly TRBD2 (6 bases). With 1 base removed from V and 2 bases from J, the gap between germline ends came to 9 bases. The V gene's germline CDR1 is SGHDN and CDR2 FVKESK. This CDR3 is 14 amino acids long. The DNA of the CDR3 is TGTGCCAGCAGCCAAGGGGGGGAAACCTACGAGCAGTACTTC. Protein: CASSQGGETYEQYF.

This clonotype was observed a handful of times. V is TRBV29-1 and J is TRBJ2-3; D gene ambiguous. This CDR3 is built from 11 residues. CDR1 is SQVTM and CDR2 is ANQGSEA in the germline V gene. The V and J ends lost 6 bases and 1 base respectively, with 5 bases between them. CDR3 sequence reads: CSVAGTDTQYF. In DNA form, the CDR3 reads TGCAGCGTCGCTGGCACAGATACGCAGTATTTT.

This clonotype has a handful of counts. The V gene is TRBV4-2, the J gene TRBJ2-3; the match to TRBD2 covers 8 bases. The J segment lost 7 bases and the V segment lost 4 bases, leaving 16 bases of the junction unmatched. The germline gives CDR1 LGHNA, CDR2 YNFKEQ. This CDR3 region has 17 residues. The CDR3 here is CASSPPGLGSAGNTQYF. CDR3 coding DNA: TGTGCCAGCAGCCCACCGGGACTAGGATCCGCAGGAAATACGCAGTATTTT.

The rearrangement joins TRBV7-3 to TRBJ2-6; 8 bases are shared with TRBD1. With 7 bases clipped from V and 0 bases from J, the junction kept 2 bases outside the gene matches. Germline CDR1 reads SGHTA; CDR2 reads FQGTGA. The CDR3 is 15 residues long. The CDR3 region has the DNA TGTGCCAGCATAGGACAGGGCTCTGGGGCCAACGTCCTGACTTTC. Its protein product is CASIGQGSGANVLTF.

The chain has TRBV6-6 and TRBJ2-5; no firm D call. CDR1 and CDR2 from the germline V gene are MNHNY and SVGAGI (reference sequence). V was shortened by 7 bases and J by 5 bases, with 14 bases between the two germline ends. The CDR3 contains 13 residues. The CDR3 protein is CASTATGVETQYF. The CDR3 DNA reads TGTGCCAGCACCGCGACTGGGGTCGAGACCCAGTACTTC.

The CDR3 DNA reads as TGTGCCAGCACCCCCGGCCAAGAATATAATTCACCCCTCCACTTT. Translation gives CASTPGQEYNSPLHF. The chain is built from TRBV12-3 or TRBV12-4 and TRBJ1-6; no reliable D call. Trimming cost V 7 bases and J 4 bases, with 14 bases left between them. This CDR3 is built from 15 residues.

This clonotype was detected only a few times. The chain has TRBV20-1 and TRBJ2-7; a weak D match, TRBD2 (5 bases). V lost 3 bases to trimming and J lost 7 bases, with 13 bases between them. The CDR3 spans 12 residues. The germline V gene encodes CDR1 DFQATT and CDR2 SNEGSKA (reference sequence). CDR3 sequence (DNA): TGCAGTGCTAGCCTCCTACCGGGGGAGCAGTACTTC. This encodes CSASLLPGEQYF.

The chain has TRBV3-1 and TRBJ2-7; D remains ambiguous. The germline CDR1 and CDR2 sequences are LGHDT and YNNKEL (reference sequence). V lost 5 bases to trimming and J lost 1 base, with 9 bases between them. The CDR3 covers 13 residues. DNA for the CDR3: TGTGCCAGCAGCGGAAGACCGTCCTACGAGCAGTACTTC. This translates into CASSGRPSYEQYF.

The sample holds a few counts of this clonotype. The chain uses TRBV6-5 and TRBJ1-1; 7 bases align to TRBD1. Germline assignment: CDR1 MNHEY and CDR2 SVGAGI. CDR3 size: 13 residues. V shed 10 bases and J 3 bases; nucleotides not matched to a gene: 8. As DNA, the CDR3 is TGTGCCACCAATCGACAGGGAGACACTGAAGCTTTCTTT. It is translated as CATNRQGDTEAFF.

This clonotype appeared a few times. V is TRBV3-1 and J is TRBJ2-5, with a possible D match to TRBD1 (5 bases). This CDR3 contains 17 residues. The ends were cut back, 1 base at V and 5 bases at J, with 20 bases in the middle. Germline CDR1 and CDR2: LGHDT and YNNKEL (reference sequence). The CDR3 here is CASSQGGSRVSVETQYF. The CDR3 coding sequence is TGTGCCAGCAGCCAAGGCGGATCCAGGGTGTCCGTGGAGACCCAGTACTTC.

This chain connects TRBV7-7 to TRBJ2-7; 9 positions match TRBD1. V shed 1 base, J shed 5 bases, and the junction held 6 bases outside the gene matches. The CDR3 runs to 15 residues. Germline V lookup: CDR1 SSHAT, CDR2 FNYEAQ (reference sequence). The DNA for the CDR3 is TGTGCCAGCAGCTTAGGAGGGACAGGGAGTGACGAGCAGTACTTC. It translates to CASSLGGTGSDEQYF.

This chain links TRBV7-9 with TRBJ1-1; unclear D gene. Germline CDR1 is SEHNR and CDR2 is FQNEAQ (reference sequence). The CDR3 sequence is 11 residues long. V was pared by 5 bases and J by 6 bases, with 7 bases between. Written as DNA, the CDR3 is TGTGCCAGCAGCCCCCTGGCTGAAGCTTTCTTT. This codes for CASSPLAEAFF.

There are many counts of this clonotype. This chain joins TRBV9 and TRBJ1-2; D is unresolved. CDR3 size: 13 residues. V lost 5 bases, J lost 0 bases, and 8 bases lay in between. Germline loops: CDR1 SGDLS, CDR2 YYNGEE. CDR3 coding DNA: TGTGCCAGCAGTAACCTAGCTAACTATGGCTACACCTTC. As protein: CASSNLANYGYTF.

The chain couples TRBV20-1 to TRBJ1-2; the D is unclear. Looked up from germline, CDR1 is DFQATT and CDR2 is SNEGSKA (reference sequence). This CDR3 is built from 13 residues. Trimming removed 3 bases from V and 0 bases from J, with 8 bases in between. The CDR3 loop reads CSASSQSNYGYTF. In DNA, the CDR3 is TGCAGTGCTAGTAGTCAGTCTAACTATGGCTACACCTTC.

CDR3 region: CASSLAGGATINEQFF. DNA of the CDR3: TGCGCCAGCAGCTTAGCGGGGGGGGCAACCATCAACGAGCAGTTCTTC. V is TRBV5-1 and J is TRBJ2-1; 10 positions match TRBD2. This CDR3 region has 16 residues. Trimming removed 2 bases from V and 10 bases from J; junction bases left unmatched: 12. The germline CDR1 and CDR2 sequences are SGHRS and YFSETQ.

There are a few counts of this clonotype. This chain uses TRBV2 with TRBJ2-5, with 9 bases fitting TRBD1. The tail of the sequence fits TRBJ2-7 better, so the J call may be wrong. This CDR3 has 16 amino acids. Germline V lookup: CDR1 SNHLY, CDR2 FYNNEI. The CDR3 region has the DNA TGTGCCAGCATTGGGCTGGCTGGGACAGGGTCCTACGAGCAGTACTTC. Translation gives CASIGLAGTGSYEQYF.

This clonotype appeared a few times. This chain joins TRBV28 and TRBJ2-1, with 8 positions matching TRBD1. Germline CDR1 MDHEN, CDR2 SYDVKM. J was trimmed by 7 bases and V by 5 bases; bases with no gene match: 10. CDR3 size: 15 residues. The CDR3 DNA reads TGTGCCAGCAGTCTACTGGGACAGGATCCAAATGAGCAGTTCTTC. Its protein product is CASSLLGQDPNEQFF.

This clonotype was found a few times. V is TRBV5-1 and J is TRBJ2-5, with D possibly TRBD2 on 5 matching bases. The DNA matches TRBJ2-7 better at its end, which makes the J call doubtful. This CDR3 is 13 amino acids long. The germline V gene encodes CDR1 SGHRS and CDR2 YFSETQ. Here the CDR3 reads CASSFDGNYEQYF. CDR3 in DNA: TGCGCCAGCAGCTTCGACGGGAACTACGAGCAGTACTTC.

For the CDR3, the DNA is TGTGCCAGCAGCCCAAAATTTAGTCGTGGTCCCTACGAGCAGTACTTC. Translation: CASSPKFSRGPYEQYF. This sequence joins TRBV7-9 and TRBJ2-7; D unresolved. The CDR3 extends over 16 amino acids. The V end was cut by 5 bases, the J end by 2 bases, with 19 bases between. In germline, CDR1 is SEHNR, CDR2 FQNEAQ (reference sequence). Drawing the rest from reference TRBV7-9 and TRBJ2-7, the complete variable domain is DTGVSQNPRHKITKRGQNVTFRCDPISEHNRLYWYRQTLGQGPEFLTYFQNEAQLEKSRLLSDRFSAERPKGSFSTLEIQRTEQGDSAMYLCASSPKFSRGPYEQYFGPGTRLTVT.

The chain employs TRBV14 and TRBJ2-2; 8 bases line up with TRBD2. This CDR3 spans 15 amino acids. CDR1 and CDR2 from the germline V gene are SGHDN and FVKESK. J lost 4 bases, V lost 1 base, and 2 bases had no gene match. CDR3 DNA: TGTGCCAGCAGCCAAGTACTAGCGGCCACCGGGGAGCTGTTTTTT. Encoded protein: CASSQVLAATGELFF. Supplemented by reference TRBV14 and TRBJ2-2, the full variable domain reads EAGVTQFPSHSVIEKGQTVTLRCDPISGHDNLYWYRRVMGKEIKFLLHFVKESKQDESGMPNNRFLAERTGGTYSTLKVQPAELEDSGVYFCASSQVLAATGELFFGEGSRLTVL.

This clonotype was recorded a few times. This chain connects TRBV7-3 to TRBJ2-5; D is unresolved. Germline loops: CDR1 SGHTA, CDR2 FQGTGA. Trimming removed 5 bases at V and 4 bases at J, with 14 bases between. This CDR3 comprises 14 residues. The CDR3 loop reads CASSRKSLRETQYF. CDR3 sequence (DNA): TGTGCCAGCAGCCGAAAGTCATTGAGAGAGACCCAGTACTTC.

This clonotype has only a few counts. The CDR3: CASSVESLPRGDSPLHF. As DNA, the CDR3 is TGTGCCAGCAGCGTAGAGTCTCTTCCGCGGGGGGATTCACCCCTCCACTTT. The chain uses TRBV9 and TRBJ1-6, with D maybe TRBD1 (5 bases). CDR1 and CDR2 from the germline V gene are SGDLS and YYNGEE. V lost 0 bases, J lost 8 bases, and 18 bases lay in between. This CDR3 contains 17 residues.

For this clonotype: Mismatch with germline at one junction end may stem from a read error. The chain couples TRBV3-1 to TRBJ2-5; D call uncertain. CDR3 length equals 14 residues. Germline V gene sequence: CDR1 LGHDT, CDR2 YNNKEL (reference sequence). CDR3 coding DNA: TGTGCCAGCAGGGCCCCTGGGTTCCCGGGTGAGCAATTCTTC. Translating it yields CASRAPGFPGEQFF.

This clonotype occurred a few times. J is TRBJ1-4 and V is TRBV28, with TRBD1 identical over 8 bases. V was clipped by 3 bases and J by 6 bases; unmatched bases: 9. CDR3 length: 16 residues. Germline CDR1 and CDR2: MDHEN and SYDVKM. The CDR3 DNA is TGTGCCAGCAGTTTGAGGCAGGGGGCTGTTGATGAAAAACTGTTTTTT. This gives the protein CASSLRQGAVDEKLFF.